This T cell receptor (beta chain) stems from a study of immune evolution from preneoplasia to lung adenocarcinoma. The wider study: HLA loss of heterozygosity: roughly 6.4% AIS, about 15% MIA, around 33% ADC, none AAH.

Per the germline V gene, CDR1 is SEHNR and CDR2 is FQNEAQ (reference sequence). V lost 5 bases, J lost 5 bases, and 8 bases stayed unmatched. This CDR3 has 15 residues. Data came from immunoSEQ multiplex PCR; TCRdb stores just in-frame clones and leaves some out. The sample yields around 5,600 clones, roughly 86% seen once. Resections took place in Japan or China from about 2013 to 2018. Each case's diagnosis was confirmed by two pathologists on H&E. Nucleic acids came from premalignant or tumor cells enriched by macro-dissection. This chain connects TRBV7-9 to TRBJ2-1, with 8 bases that match TRBD2. The sequencing input was FFPE invasive lung adenocarcinoma tissue. The TCR originated in a person between 45 and 75 years old with lung adenocarcinoma. CDR3 amino acids: CASSPPGLVDNEQFF. CDR3 nucleotide sequence: TGTGCCAGCAGCCCGCCGGGACTAGTTGACAATGAGCAGTTCTTC.